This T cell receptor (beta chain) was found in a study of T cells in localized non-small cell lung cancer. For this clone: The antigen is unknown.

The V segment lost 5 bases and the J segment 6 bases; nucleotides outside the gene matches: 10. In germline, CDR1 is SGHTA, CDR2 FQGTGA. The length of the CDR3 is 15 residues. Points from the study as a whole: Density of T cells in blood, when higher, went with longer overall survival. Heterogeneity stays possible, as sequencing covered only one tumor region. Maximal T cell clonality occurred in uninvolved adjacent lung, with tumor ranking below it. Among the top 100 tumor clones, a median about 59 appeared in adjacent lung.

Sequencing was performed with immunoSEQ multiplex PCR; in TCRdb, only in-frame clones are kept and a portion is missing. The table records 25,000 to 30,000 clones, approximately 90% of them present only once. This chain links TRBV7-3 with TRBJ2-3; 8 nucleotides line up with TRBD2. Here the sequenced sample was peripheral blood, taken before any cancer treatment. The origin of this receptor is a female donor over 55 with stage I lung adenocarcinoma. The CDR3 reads CASSLRGGGIDTQYF. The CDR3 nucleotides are TGTGCCAGCAGCCTCCGGGGGGGTGGCATCGATACGCAGTATTTT.